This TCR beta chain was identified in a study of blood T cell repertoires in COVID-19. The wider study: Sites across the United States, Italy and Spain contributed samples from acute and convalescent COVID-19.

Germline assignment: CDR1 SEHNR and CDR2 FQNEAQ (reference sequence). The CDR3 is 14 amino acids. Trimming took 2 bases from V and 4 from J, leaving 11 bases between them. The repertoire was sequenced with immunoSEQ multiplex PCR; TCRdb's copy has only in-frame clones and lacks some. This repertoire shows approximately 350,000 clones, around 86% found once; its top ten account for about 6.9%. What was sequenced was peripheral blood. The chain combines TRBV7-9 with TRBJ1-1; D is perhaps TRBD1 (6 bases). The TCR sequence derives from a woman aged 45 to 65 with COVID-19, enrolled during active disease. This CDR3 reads CASSLQGIVTEAFF. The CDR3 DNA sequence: TGTGCCAGCAGCTTACAGGGGATCGTCACTGAAGCTTTCTTT. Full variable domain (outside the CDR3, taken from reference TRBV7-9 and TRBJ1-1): DTGVSQNPRHKITKRGQNVTFRCDPISEHNRLYWYRQTLGQGPEFLTYFQNEAQLEKSRLLSDRFSAERPKGSFSTLEIQRTEQGDSAMYLCASSLQGIVTEAFFGQGTRLTVV.